This T cell receptor (beta chain) came from a study of CD8 T cells in ankylosing spondylitis. Study-level points and caveats: There were earlier reports of some motif variants in reactive arthritis synovial fluid and blood. Disease-linked clones reportedly showed significant enrichment in matched ankylosing spondylitis synovial fluid. Typical of ankylosing spondylitis blood, it appeared, was a TCR beta motif of under 10 highly homologous variants. Clones linked with disease were CD8+ and fairly uncommon in the peripheral blood.

This clonotype has more than one count but fewer than ten. The antigen remains undetermined. The germline CDR1 and CDR2 sequences are SGHDT and YYEEEE. Trimming removed 5 bases at V and 2 bases at J, with 7 bases between. This CDR3 contains 12 residues. TCRdb reprocessed the 5' RACE reads via MiXCR and lists one record per CDR3 protein. The sample gives roughly 200,000 distinct CDR3 sequences, about 13% of which show up once; approximately 17% is in the top ten. This sequence was found in a male donor with ankylosing spondylitis or in good health (not recorded which). Material: blood, either unsorted or a sorted T cell fraction (not recorded which). The gene calls are TRBV5-6 and TRBJ1-1; no clear D. CDR3 nucleotides: TGTGCCAGCAGGTCCGGAAACACTGAAGCTTTCTTT. Protein sequence: CASRSGNTEAFF.